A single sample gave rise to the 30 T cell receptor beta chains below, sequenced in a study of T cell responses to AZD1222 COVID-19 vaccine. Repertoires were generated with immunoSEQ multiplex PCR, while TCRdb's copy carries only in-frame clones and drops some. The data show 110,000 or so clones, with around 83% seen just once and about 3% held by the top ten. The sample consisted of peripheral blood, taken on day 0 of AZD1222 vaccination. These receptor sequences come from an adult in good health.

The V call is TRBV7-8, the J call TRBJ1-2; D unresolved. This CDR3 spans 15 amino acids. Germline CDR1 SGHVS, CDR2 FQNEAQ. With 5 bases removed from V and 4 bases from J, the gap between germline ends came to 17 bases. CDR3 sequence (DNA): TGTGCCAGCAGCCCACCGGGTCCGGATCTCTATGGCTACACCTTC. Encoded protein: CASSPPGPDLYGYTF.

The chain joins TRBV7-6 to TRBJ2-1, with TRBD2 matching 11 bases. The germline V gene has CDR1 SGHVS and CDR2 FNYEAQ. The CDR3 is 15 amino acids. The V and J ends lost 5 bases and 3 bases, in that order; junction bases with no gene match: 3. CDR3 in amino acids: CASSLTSGVYNEQFF. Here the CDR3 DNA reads TGTGCCAGCAGCCTGACTAGCGGGGTCTACAATGAGCAGTTCTTC. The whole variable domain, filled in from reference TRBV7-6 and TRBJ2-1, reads GAGVSQSPRYKVTKRGQDVALRCDPISGHVSLYWYRQALGQGPEFLTYFNYEAQQDKSGLPNDRFSAERPEGSISTLTIQRTEQRDSAMYRCASSLTSGVYNEQFFGPGTRLTVL.

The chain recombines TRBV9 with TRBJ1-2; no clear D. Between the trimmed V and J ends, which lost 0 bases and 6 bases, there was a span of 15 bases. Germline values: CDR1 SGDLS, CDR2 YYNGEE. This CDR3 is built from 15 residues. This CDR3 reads CASSVAPVGANGYTF. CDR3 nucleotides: TGTGCCAGCAGCGTAGCTCCCGTGGGCGCTAATGGCTACACCTTC.

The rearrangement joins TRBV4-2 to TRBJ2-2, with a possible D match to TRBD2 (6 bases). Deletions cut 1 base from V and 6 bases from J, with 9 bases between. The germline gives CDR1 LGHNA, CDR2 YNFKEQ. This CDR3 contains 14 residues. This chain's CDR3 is CASSQGWGAGELFF. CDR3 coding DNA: TGTGCCAGCAGCCAAGGATGGGGGGCCGGGGAGCTGTTTTTT.

The CDR3 region has the DNA TGTGCCAGCAGTTTATCTAGGAGAACAGGGACGTTTAGCAATCAGCCCCAGCATTTT. Amino acid sequence: CASSLSRRTGTFSNQPQHF. The rearrangement links TRBV28 to TRBJ1-5, with D possibly being TRBD1 (6 bases). V was clipped by 1 base and J by 0 bases, with 19 bases between them. The CDR3 totals 19 residues. The germline CDR1 and CDR2 sequences are MDHEN and SYDVKM.

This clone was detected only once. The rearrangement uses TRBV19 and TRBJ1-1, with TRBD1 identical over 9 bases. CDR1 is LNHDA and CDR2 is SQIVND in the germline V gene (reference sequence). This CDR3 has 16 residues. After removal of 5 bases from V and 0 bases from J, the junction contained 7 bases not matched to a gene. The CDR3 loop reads CASSATGGRVNTEAFF. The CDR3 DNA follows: TGTGCCAGTAGTGCAACAGGGGGCCGGGTGAACACTGAAGCTTTCTTT. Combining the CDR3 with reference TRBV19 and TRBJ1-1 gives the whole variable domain DGGITQSPKYLFRKEGQNVTLSCEQNLNHDAMYWYRQDPGQGLRLIYYSQIVNDFQKGDIAEGYSVSREKKESFPLTVTSAQKNPTAFYLCASSATGGRVNTEAFFGQGTRLTVV.

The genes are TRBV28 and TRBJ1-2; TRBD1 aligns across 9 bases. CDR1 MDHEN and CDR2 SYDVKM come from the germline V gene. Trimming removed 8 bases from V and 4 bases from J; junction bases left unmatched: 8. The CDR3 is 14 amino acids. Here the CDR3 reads CASGNGQGTYGYTF. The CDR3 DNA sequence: TGTGCCAGCGGCAACGGACAGGGGACCTATGGCTACACCTTC.

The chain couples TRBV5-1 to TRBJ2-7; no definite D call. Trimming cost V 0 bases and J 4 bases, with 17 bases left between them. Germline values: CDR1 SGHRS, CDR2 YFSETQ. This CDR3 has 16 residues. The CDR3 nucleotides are TGCGCCAGCAGCTTGGCCCCCGGGTTGGACGGATACGAGCAGTACTTC. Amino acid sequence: CASSLAPGLDGYEQYF.

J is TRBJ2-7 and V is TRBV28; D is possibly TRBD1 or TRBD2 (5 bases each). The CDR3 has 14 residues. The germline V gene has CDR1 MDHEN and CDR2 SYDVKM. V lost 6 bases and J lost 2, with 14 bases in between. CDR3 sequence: CASSFLGDTYEQYF. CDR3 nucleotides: TGTGCCAGCAGCTTTCTGGGGGATACCTACGAGCAGTACTTC. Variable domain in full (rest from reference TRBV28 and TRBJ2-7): DVKVTQSSRYLVKRTGEKVFLECVQDMDHENMFWYRQDPGLGLRLIYFSYDVKMKEKGDIPEGYSVSREKKERFSLILESASTNQTSMYLCASSFLGDTYEQYFGPGTRLTVT.

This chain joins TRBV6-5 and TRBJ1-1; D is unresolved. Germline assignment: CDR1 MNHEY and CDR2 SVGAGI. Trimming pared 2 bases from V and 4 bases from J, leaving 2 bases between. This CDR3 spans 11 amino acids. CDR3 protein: CASSYGTEAFF. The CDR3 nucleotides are TGTGCCAGCAGTTACGGCACTGAAGCTTTCTTT.

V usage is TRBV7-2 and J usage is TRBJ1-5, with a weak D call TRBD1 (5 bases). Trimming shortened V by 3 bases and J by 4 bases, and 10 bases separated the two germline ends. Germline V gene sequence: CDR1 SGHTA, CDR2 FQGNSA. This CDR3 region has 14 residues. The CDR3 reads CASSFNQGNQPQHF. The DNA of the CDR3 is TGTGCCAGCAGCTTCAATCAGGGTAATCAGCCCCAGCATTTT.

CDR3 residues: CATRTGGNEQFF. In nucleotides, the CDR3 is TGTGCCACCAGGACAGGGGGGAATGAGCAGTTCTTC. The genes are TRBV19 and TRBJ2-1, with 10 bases lining up with TRBD1. Germline V gives CDR1 LNHDA, CDR2 SQIVND (reference sequence). The V gene end was trimmed by 10 bases and the J gene end by 7 bases; junction bases not matched to a gene: 4. The CDR3 spans 12 residues.

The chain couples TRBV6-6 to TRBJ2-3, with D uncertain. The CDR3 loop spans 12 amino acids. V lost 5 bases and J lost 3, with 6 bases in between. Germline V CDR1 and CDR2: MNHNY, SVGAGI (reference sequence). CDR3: CASSRWTDTQYF. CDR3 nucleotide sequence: TGTGCCAGCAGTAGGTGGACAGATACGCAGTATTTT.

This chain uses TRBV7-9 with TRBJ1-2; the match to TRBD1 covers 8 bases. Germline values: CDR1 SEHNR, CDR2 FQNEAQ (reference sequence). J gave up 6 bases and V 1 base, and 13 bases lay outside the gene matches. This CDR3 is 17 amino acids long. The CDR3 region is CASSLVSLRTGSNGYTF. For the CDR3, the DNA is TGTGCCAGCAGCTTAGTTAGTCTGCGGACAGGGTCGAATGGCTACACCTTC.

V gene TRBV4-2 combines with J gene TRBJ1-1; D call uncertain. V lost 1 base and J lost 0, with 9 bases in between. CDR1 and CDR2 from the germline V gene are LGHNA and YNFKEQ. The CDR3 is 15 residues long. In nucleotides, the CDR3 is TGTGCCAGCAGCCAAGGAACAGCCATGAACACTGAAGCTTTCTTT. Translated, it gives CASSQGTAMNTEAFF.

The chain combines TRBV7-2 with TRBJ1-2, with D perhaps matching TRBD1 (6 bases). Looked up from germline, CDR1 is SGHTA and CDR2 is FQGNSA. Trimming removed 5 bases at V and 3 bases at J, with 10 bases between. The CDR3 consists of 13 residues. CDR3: CASSVRGDYGYTF. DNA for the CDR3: TGTGCCAGCAGCGTCAGGGGAGACTATGGCTACACCTTC.

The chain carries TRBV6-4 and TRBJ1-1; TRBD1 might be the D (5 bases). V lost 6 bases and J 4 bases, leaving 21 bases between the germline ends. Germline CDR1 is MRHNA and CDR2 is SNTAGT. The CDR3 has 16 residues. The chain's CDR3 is CASRKTGTATSTEAFF. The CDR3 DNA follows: TGTGCCAGCAGGAAAACGGGGACGGCGACAAGCACTGAAGCTTTCTTT.

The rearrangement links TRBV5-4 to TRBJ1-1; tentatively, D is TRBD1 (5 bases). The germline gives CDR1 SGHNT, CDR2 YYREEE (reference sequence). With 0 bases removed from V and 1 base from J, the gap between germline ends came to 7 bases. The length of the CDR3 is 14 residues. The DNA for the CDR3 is TGTGCCAGCAGCTTGGCCGGGGGGAACACTGAAGCTTTCTTT. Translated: CASSLAGGNTEAFF.

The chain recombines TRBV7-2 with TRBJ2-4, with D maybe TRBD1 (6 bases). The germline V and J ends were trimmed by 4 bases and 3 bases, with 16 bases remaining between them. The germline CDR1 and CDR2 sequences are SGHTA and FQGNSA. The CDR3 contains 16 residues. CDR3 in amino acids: CASSSLRQERKNIQYF. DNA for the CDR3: TGTGCCAGCAGCTCCCTAAGACAGGAACGCAAAAACATTCAGTACTTC.

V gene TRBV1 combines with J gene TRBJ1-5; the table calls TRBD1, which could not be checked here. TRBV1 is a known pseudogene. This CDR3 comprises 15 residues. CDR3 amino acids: CTSSILGHSNQPQHF. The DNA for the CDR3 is TGCACCAGCAGCATCCTAGGACATAGCAATCAGCCCCAGCATTTT.

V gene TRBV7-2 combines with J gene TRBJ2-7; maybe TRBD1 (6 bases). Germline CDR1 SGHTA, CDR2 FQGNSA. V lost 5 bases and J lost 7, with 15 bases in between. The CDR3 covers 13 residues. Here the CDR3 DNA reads TGTGCCAGCAGCCGTGACAGGACGGGGGAGCAGTACTTC. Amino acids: CASSRDRTGEQYF.

In DNA form, the CDR3 reads TGTGCCAGCAGACAGGGGGATGGAAACACCATATATTTT. Its protein is CASRQGDGNTIYF. The chain is built from TRBV2 and TRBJ1-3; TRBD1 agrees at 8 bases. V shed 6 bases, J shed 3 bases, and the junction held 1 base outside the gene matches. Per germline, CDR1 SNHLY and CDR2 FYNNEI. The CDR3 is 13 amino acids.

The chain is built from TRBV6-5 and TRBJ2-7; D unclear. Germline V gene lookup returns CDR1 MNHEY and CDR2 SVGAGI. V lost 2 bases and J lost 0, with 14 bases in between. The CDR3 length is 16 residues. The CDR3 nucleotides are TGTGCCAGCAGTTACCACACATCGGTGAGCTCCTACGAGCAGTACTTC. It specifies CASSYHTSVSSYEQYF.

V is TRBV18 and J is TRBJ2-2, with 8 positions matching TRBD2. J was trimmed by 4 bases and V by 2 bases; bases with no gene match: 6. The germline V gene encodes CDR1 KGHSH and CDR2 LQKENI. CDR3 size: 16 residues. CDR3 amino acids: CASSPEVAGITGELFF. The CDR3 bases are TGTGCCAGCTCACCAGAAGTAGCGGGGATCACCGGGGAGCTGTTTTTT.

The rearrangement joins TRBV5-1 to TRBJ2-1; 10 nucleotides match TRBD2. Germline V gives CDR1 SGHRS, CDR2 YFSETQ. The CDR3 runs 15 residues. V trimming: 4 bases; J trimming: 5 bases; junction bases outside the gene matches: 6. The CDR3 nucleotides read TGCGCCAGCAGCCCCCTAGCGGGGGTGGACAATGAGCAGTTCTTC. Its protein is CASSPLAGVDNEQFF.

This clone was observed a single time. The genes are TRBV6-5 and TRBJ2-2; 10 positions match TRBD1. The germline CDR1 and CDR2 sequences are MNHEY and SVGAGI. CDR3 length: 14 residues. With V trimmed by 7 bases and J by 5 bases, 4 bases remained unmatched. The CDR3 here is CASNPDRGTGELFF. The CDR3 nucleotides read TGTGCCAGCAACCCGGACAGGGGGACCGGGGAGCTGTTTTTT.

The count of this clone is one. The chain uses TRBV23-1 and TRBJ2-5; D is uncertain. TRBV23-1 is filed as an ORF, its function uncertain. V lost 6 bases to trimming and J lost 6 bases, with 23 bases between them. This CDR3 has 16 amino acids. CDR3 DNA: TGCGCCAGCAGCCACCCGGTTAGCCCCGTGAGAAAGACCCAGTACTTC. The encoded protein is CASSHPVSPVRKTQYF.

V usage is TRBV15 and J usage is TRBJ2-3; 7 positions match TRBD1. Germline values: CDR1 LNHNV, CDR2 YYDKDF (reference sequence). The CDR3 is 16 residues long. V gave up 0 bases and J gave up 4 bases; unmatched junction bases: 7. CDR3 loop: CATSRDQGTGADTQYF. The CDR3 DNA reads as TGTGCCACCAGCAGAGATCAAGGAACAGGGGCAGATACGCAGTATTTT.

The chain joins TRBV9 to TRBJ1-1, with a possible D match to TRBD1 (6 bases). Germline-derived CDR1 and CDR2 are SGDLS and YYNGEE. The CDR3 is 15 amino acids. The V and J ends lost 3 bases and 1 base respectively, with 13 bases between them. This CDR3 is CASSDSGVGNTEAFF. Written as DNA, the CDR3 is TGTGCCAGCAGCGATTCAGGGGTCGGGAACACTGAAGCTTTCTTT.

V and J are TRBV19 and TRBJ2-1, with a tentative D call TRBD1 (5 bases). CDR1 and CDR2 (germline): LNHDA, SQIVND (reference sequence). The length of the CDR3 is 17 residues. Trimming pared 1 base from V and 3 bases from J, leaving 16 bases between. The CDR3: CASSIATGLTFYNEQFF. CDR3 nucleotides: TGTGCCAGTAGTATAGCTACAGGCCTGACCTTCTACAATGAGCAGTTCTTC.